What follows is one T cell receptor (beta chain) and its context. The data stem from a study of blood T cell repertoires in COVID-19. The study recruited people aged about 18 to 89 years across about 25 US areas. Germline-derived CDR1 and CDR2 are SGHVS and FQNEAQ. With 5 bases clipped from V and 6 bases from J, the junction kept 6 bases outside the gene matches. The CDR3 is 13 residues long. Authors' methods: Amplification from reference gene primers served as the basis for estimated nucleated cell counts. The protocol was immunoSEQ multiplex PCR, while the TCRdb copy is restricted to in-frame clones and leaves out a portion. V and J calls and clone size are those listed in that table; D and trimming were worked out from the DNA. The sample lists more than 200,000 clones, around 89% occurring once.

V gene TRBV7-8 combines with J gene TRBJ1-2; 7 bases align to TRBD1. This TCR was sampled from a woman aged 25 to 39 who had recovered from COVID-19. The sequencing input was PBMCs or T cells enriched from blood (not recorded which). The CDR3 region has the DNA TGTGCCAGCAGCGCCAGGGGGATAGATGGCTACACCTTC. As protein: CASSARGIDGYTF.